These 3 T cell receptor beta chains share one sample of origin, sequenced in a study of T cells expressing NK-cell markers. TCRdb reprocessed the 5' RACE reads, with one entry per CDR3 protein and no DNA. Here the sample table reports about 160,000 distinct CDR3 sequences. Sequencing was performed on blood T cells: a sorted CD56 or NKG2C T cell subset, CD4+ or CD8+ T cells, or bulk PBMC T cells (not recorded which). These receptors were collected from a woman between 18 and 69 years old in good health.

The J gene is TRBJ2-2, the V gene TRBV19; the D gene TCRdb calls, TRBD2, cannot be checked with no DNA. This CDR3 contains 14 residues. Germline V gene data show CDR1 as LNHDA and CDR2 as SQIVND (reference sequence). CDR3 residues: CASRASRNTGELFF.

CDR3 amino acids: CASGSLLAGGMDTQYF. The J gene is TRBJ2-3, the V gene TRBV2; TCRdb's assignment of TRBD2 cannot be checked, as there is no DNA. CDR3 length: 16 residues. From germline, CDR1 is SNHLY and CDR2 FYNNEI.

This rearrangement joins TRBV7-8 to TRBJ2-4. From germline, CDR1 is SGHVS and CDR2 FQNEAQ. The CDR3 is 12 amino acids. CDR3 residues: CASSLHINIQYF.